The 28 T cell receptor beta chains below were found in one sample sequenced in a study of tumor-infiltrating lymphocytes in primary liver carcinoma. Alongside blood RNA obtained from unsorted whole blood, germline DNA was also extracted. A primer in the constant region served to generate TCR beta cDNA from approximately 500 ng of total RNA. Libraries for TCR beta were built through three nested multiplex PCR rounds, which together made up a slightly modified ARM-PCR procedure. Rounds one and two of PCR, each of roughly 11 cycles, were primed with TRBV1-TRBV30 forward primers and a C-beta reverse primer. In TCRdb, the multiplex PCR reads were re-called with MiXCR into one record per CDR3 protein. Here the sample spans approximately 340,000 distinct CDR3 sequences, about 65% being singletons. Input material: peripheral blood. Source of these receptors: a man aged 35-49 years with primary liver carcinoma and hepatitis B virus infection.

Concerning this clonotype: This could be a read error, since a much larger clone is one nucleotide away. The chain has TRBV6-1 and TRBJ2-2; 7 nucleotides line up with TRBD2. CDR1 and CDR2 (germline): MNHNS, SASEGT. This CDR3 is 16 amino acids long. This CDR3 is CVSSDGWRGTTGELFF. As DNA, the CDR3 is TGTGTCAGCAGTGACGGGTGGCGGGGGACCACCGGGGAGCTGTTTTTT.

Turning to this clonotype: Germline is not matched at one junction end, which may reflect a read error. The V call is TRBV11-1, the J call TRBJ2-1; 8 bases agree with TRBD1. The germline gives CDR1 SGHAT, CDR2 FQDESV (reference sequence). The CDR3 totals 15 residues. The CDR3 DNA sequence: TGTGCCAGCAGCGATTGGACAGGGCAGTACAATGAGCAGCTCTTC. Translation: CASSDWTGQYNEQLF.

This clonotype has a handful of counts. The rearrangement links TRBV10-1 to TRBJ2-5, with 9 bases that match TRBD1. CDR1 is WNHNN and CDR2 is SYGVQD in the germline V gene (reference sequence). The ends lost 0 bases at V and 1 base at J; junction bases unmatched: 0. The CDR3 loop spans 15 amino acids. CDR3 residues: CASSESTGGQETQYF. CDR3 coding DNA: TGCGCCAGCAGTGAGTCGACAGGGGGCCAAGAGACCCAGTACTTC.

This clonotype was seen only a few times. The chain uses TRBV5-6 and TRBJ2-5, with 9 bases that match TRBD1. CDR1 SGHDT and CDR2 YYEEEE come from the germline V gene. With V trimmed by 0 bases and J by 6 bases, 0 bases remained unmatched. This CDR3 contains 13 residues. The CDR3 loop is CASSLDRGQTQYF. CDR3 in DNA: TGTGCCAGCAGCTTGGACAGGGGGCAGACCCAGTACTTC.

To note about this clonotype: The CDR3 end shows no conserved phenylalanine or tryptophan, and so a read error is likely. The gene calls are TRBV11-3 and TRBJ2-5; TRBD2 aligns across 8 bases. The CDR3 loop spans 18 amino acids. Per the germline V gene, CDR1 is SGHNT and CDR2 is YENEEA. For the CDR3, the DNA is TGTTCCAGCAGCTTAAAAGGGCGGGAGGAGGCCCCACAAGAGACCCAGTACTTA. It codes for CSSSLKGREEAPQETQYL.

As regards this clonotype: This may arise from a read error, as a much more abundant clone is one base away. The gene calls are TRBV4-2 and TRBJ2-7, with 8 bases that match TRBD1. Germline V lookup: CDR1 LGHNA, CDR2 YNFKEQ. The CDR3 runs to 16 residues. Trimming took 0 bases from V and 5 from J; bases not matched to a gene: 9. The CDR3 protein is CASSQDKMTGAHEQYF. CDR3 in DNA: TGTGCCAGCAGCCAAGATAAAATGACAGGGGCCCACGAGCAGTACTTC.

Turning to this clonotype: With a much larger clone just one base away, this may be a read error. The V and J genes are TRBV4-3 and TRBJ2-1; D gene ambiguous. The germline V gene encodes CDR1 LGHNA and CDR2 YSLEER. CDR3 length equals 13 residues. CDR3 coding DNA: TGCGCCAGCAACCAAGAAGGAGTAAATGAGCAGTTCTTC. This encodes CASNQEGVNEQFF.

This clonotype was counted at least ten times. The CDR3 is CASSQERTSGYEQYF. The CDR3 bases are TGCGCCAGCAGCCAAGAGAGGACTAGCGGCTACGAGCAGTACTTC. V gene TRBV4-3 combines with J gene TRBJ2-7; 10 bases are shared with TRBD2. J gave up 3 bases and V 0 bases, and 2 bases lay outside the gene matches. This CDR3 comprises 15 residues. Germline loops: CDR1 LGHNA, CDR2 YSLEER.

As regards this clonotype: At one of its ends the junction is not consistent with the germline gene, which may arise from a read error. The rearrangement uses TRBV11-2 and TRBJ2-7; 10 bases match TRBD2. Per the germline V gene, CDR1 is SGHAT and CDR2 is FQNNGV. This CDR3 is 16 amino acids long. The CDR3 DNA is TGTGCCATCAGCTTGGGACTAGCGCGAAGCTCCTACAAGCAATACTTC. It encodes CAISLGLARSSYKQYF. Using reference TRBV11-2 and TRBJ2-7 for the parts outside the CDR3, the full variable domain is EAGVAQSPRYKIIEKRQSVAFWCNPISGHATLYWYQQILGQGPKLLIQFQNNGVVDDSQLPKDRFSAERLKGVDSTLKIQPAKLEDSAVYLCAISLGLARSSYKQYFGPGTRLTVT.

Note on this clonotype: A much larger clone sits a single nucleotide away, making a read error possible. The CDR3 loop reads CASRQESGGSEKLFF. The DNA of the CDR3 is TGTGCCAGCAGACAAGAGAGCGGGGGGAGCGAAAAACTGTTTTTT. This chain joins TRBV4-2 and TRBJ1-4, with a weak D call TRBD1 (5 bases). This CDR3 is 15 amino acids long. Germline V CDR1 and CDR2: LGHNA, YNFKEQ.

This chain connects TRBV10-2 to TRBJ2-7; D may be TRBD1 (5 bases). CDR3 size: 14 residues. Germline-derived CDR1 and CDR2 are WSHSY and SAAADI. V was pared by 3 bases and J by 3 bases, with 12 bases between. This chain's CDR3 is CASSDPYRLYEQYF. The CDR3 region has the DNA TGCGCCAGCAGTGACCCTTACAGGCTCTACGAGCAGTACTTC.

In its sample, this clonotype was seen a few times. The rearrangement uses TRBV6-6 and TRBJ2-1; 9 positions agree with TRBD2. The CDR3 runs 17 residues. V was clipped by 2 bases and J by 2 bases; unmatched bases: 7. CDR1 is MNHNY and CDR2 is SVGAGI in the germline V gene (reference sequence). The DNA for the CDR3 is TGTGCCAGCAGTTACCTGGGACTAGCACCCCCCTACAATGAGCAGTTCTTC. Protein: CASSYLGLAPPYNEQFF.

This clonotype was seen ten or more times. This chain links TRBV29-1 with TRBJ2-1; D perhaps matches TRBD2 (6 bases). The CDR3 totals 13 residues. V lost 7 bases and J 1 base, leaving 11 bases between the germline ends. Germline assignment: CDR1 SQVTM and CDR2 ANQGSEA. As DNA, the CDR3 is TGCAGCGCCGAGGAGGGTTCCTACAATGAGCAGTTCTTC. It translates to CSAEEGSYNEQFF.

This clonotype was detected only once. This is likely a read error, given that the CDR3 carries no conserved phenylalanine or tryptophan at its end. V gene TRBV13 combines with J gene TRBJ2-2; unclear D gene. Looked up from germline, CDR1 is PRHDT and CDR2 is FYEKMQ (reference sequence). V lost 8 bases to trimming and J lost 9 bases, with 19 bases between them. The CDR3 is 14 residues long. CDR3 sequence reads: CASRVFGRGWELFY. For the CDR3, the DNA is TGTGCCAGCCGAGTATTCGGCAGAGGCTGGGAGCTGTTTTAT.

As for this clonotype: This may arise from a read error, as a much more abundant clone is one base away. This chain uses TRBV6-5 with TRBJ2-1, with D maybe TRBD2 (5 bases). From germline, CDR1 is MNHEY and CDR2 SVGAGI. Trimming cost V 6 bases and J 11 bases, with 14 bases left between them. CDR3 size: 12 residues. This chain's CDR3 is CASRPDSAKQFF. DNA of the CDR3: TGTGCCAGCAGACCGGACTCAGCTAAGCAGTTCTTC.

Comments on this clonotype: Its ends do not fully match the called genes, so a read error is possible. The rearrangement uses TRBV24-1 and TRBJ2-1; D remains ambiguous. The CDR3 length is 16 residues. Germline CDR1 KGHDR, CDR2 SFDVKD. The CDR3 is CATSDSADTQYDEQLF. CDR3 sequence (DNA): TGTGCCACCAGTGATTCGGCAGACACCCAATACGATGAGCAGCTCTTC.

The V call is TRBV5-1, the J call TRBJ2-3, with TRBD2 matching over 9 bases. CDR1 is SGHRS and CDR2 is YFSETQ in the germline V gene. The J segment lost 10 bases and the V segment lost 2 bases, leaving 11 bases of the junction unmatched. This CDR3 comprises 15 residues. The CDR3 DNA reads TGCGCCAGCAGCTTTTTCCCTGGGACTAGCCAATCGCAGTATTTT. Protein: CASSFFPGTSQSQYF.

The gene calls are TRBV6-6 and TRBJ2-7; either TRBD1 or TRBD2 may fit D (5 bases each). The V and J ends lost 6 bases and 7 bases respectively, with 19 bases between them. The CDR3 spans 14 residues. CDR1 is MNHNY and CDR2 is SVGAGI in the germline V gene (reference sequence). The CDR3 DNA follows: TGTGCCAGCAGCTTTACGGGACCACCGGGGGAGCAGTACTTC. Amino acids: CASSFTGPPGEQYF.

As regards this clonotype: Just one base apart from a much larger clone, this may be a read error. The chain combines TRBV4-1 with TRBJ2-7, with 10 bases fitting TRBD1. The V gene's germline CDR1 is MGHRA and CDR2 YSYEKL. The CDR3 is 18 amino acids. Losses at the gene ends were 5 bases for V and 0 bases for J; bases not matched to a gene: 13. CDR3 bases: TGCGCCAGCAGCTTCCCCGGGACAGGGGTCATGAGCTCCTACGAGCAGTACTTC. This gives the protein CASSFPGTGVMSSYEQYF.

V and J are TRBV11-2 and TRBJ2-3; possible D gene TRBD1, 5 bases. Germline V gene lookup returns CDR1 SGHAT and CDR2 FQNNGV. CDR3 length: 16 residues. V shed 3 bases and J shed 10 bases, with 23 bases lying between them. CDR3 amino acids: CASSLPPGQITGAQYF. DNA for the CDR3: TGTGCCAGCAGCTTGCCCCCCGGGCAGATAACAGGTGCGCAGTATTTT.

Comment on this clonotype: One end of the junction does not line up with germline, which may come from a read error. The rearrangement joins TRBV11-2 to TRBJ1-1; D is perhaps TRBD1 (5 bases). This CDR3 spans 13 amino acids. In germline, CDR1 is SGHAT, CDR2 FQNNGV. The CDR3 protein is CVSSEGLQTGALF. The CDR3 bases are TGTGTCAGCAGCGAGGGGCTTCAGACTGGAGCTCTCTTT.

This clonotype was counted once. Likely a read error: the CDR3 ends without its conserved phenylalanine or tryptophan. This chain joins TRBV11-2 and TRBJ2-7; 8 bases agree with TRBD2. Germline CDR1 is SGHAT and CDR2 is FQNNGV. The CDR3 extends over 14 amino acids. V lost 2 bases, J lost 8 bases, and 8 bases stayed unmatched. The CDR3 DNA follows: TGTGCCAGCAGCTTATTAGCAAGCGGGAGCAAGCAGTACTCC. Translating it yields CASSLLASGSKQYS.

The sample holds many counts of this clonotype. J is TRBJ1-1 and V is TRBV11-2; D ambiguous. CDR1 and CDR2 from the germline V gene are SGHAT and FQNNGV. The ends were cut back, 5 bases at V and 4 bases at J, with 17 bases in the middle. The length of the CDR3 is 15 residues. The CDR3 DNA is TGTGCCAGCAGCGGAGGGTTGGGTGAGGGCACTGAAGCTTTCTTT. Its translation: CASSGGLGEGTEAFF.

Of note for this clonotype: An end of the junction does not agree with germline; a read error may underlie this. This chain uses TRBV6-2 or TRBV6-3 with TRBJ1-2, with D perhaps TRBD1 (6 bases). Germline CDR1 MNHEY, CDR2 SVGEGT. CDR3 length: 13 residues. CDR3 nucleotide sequence: TGTGTCAGCAGTTTGAGACAGGAGGATTGCTACACCTTC. Translation gives CVSSLRQEDCYTF.

This clonotype occurred many times. For the CDR3, the DNA is TGTGCCAGCGAAACTAGCGGGAGGAATGAGCAGTTCTTC. Its protein is CASETSGRNEQFF. This chain connects TRBV6-5 to TRBJ2-1, with 12 bases identical to TRBD2. The germline V gene has CDR1 MNHEY and CDR2 SVGAGI. J was trimmed by 7 bases and V by 8 bases; bases with no gene match: 3. The CDR3 is 13 amino acids.

The CDR3 spells CASSPWRGETQYF. The CDR3 DNA sequence: TGTGCCAGCAGTCCGTGGCGGGGGGAGACCCAGTACTTC. J is TRBJ2-5 and V is TRBV28; TRBD2 matches at 7 bases. Per germline, CDR1 MDHEN and CDR2 SYDVKM. The CDR3 consists of 13 residues. V was clipped by 5 bases and J by 5 bases; unmatched bases: 5.

This clonotype turned up a few times. This rearrangement joins TRBV5-6 to TRBJ2-2; D might be TRBD2 (5 bases). CDR3 length: 16 residues. Trimming cost V 0 bases and J 3 bases, with 12 bases left between them. CDR1 SGHDT and CDR2 YYEEEE come from the germline V gene. The CDR3 loop is CASSLVASRDTGELFF. The DNA for the CDR3 is TGTGCCAGCAGCTTGGTAGCTAGCCGAGACACCGGGGAGCTGTTTTTT.

To note about this clonotype: Because the CDR3 is missing its conserved closing phenylalanine or tryptophan, this is likely a read error. J is TRBJ2-7 and V is TRBV11-2; 7 positions match TRBD1. Germline V lookup: CDR1 SGHAT, CDR2 FQNNGV. V lost 3 bases and J lost 6; bases outside the gene matches: 17. CDR3 size: 17 residues. This chain's CDR3 is CASSFFLPPDRLGEQYP. In nucleotides, the CDR3 is TGTGCCAGCAGCTTCTTCCTCCCCCCGGACAGGCTAGGCGAGCAGTACCCC.